The 24 T cell receptor beta chains given below trace back to one sample, sequenced in a study of shared clonotypes between healthy human individuals. TCRdb keeps only in-frame clones here, not all; method: immunoSEQ multiplex PCR. The sample records 2,100,000 or so clones, approximately 94% being singletons. Sequences were obtained from naive CD4+ T cells sorted from blood. Subset here: CD45RA+ positively selected. These TCRs come from a man between 18 and 35 years old in good health.

Note on this clone: This specimen includes other DNA sequences encoding the same CDR3. The V and J genes are TRBV6-5 and TRBJ2-5; TRBD1 aligns across 8 bases. The CDR3 runs to 13 residues. V dropped 6 bases and J dropped 5; count of bases not matched to a gene: 5. Germline CDR1 reads MNHEY; CDR2 reads SVGAGI. The CDR3 is CASSRQGRETQYF. The CDR3 region has the DNA TGTGCCAGCAGCCGACAGGGGAGGGAGACCCAGTACTTC.

The chain combines TRBV5-4 with TRBJ1-1; D gene ambiguous. This CDR3 is built from 18 residues. Trimming took off 3 bases at V and 3 bases at J, with 24 bases between the two ends. Germline lookup yields CDR1 SGHNT and CDR2 YYREEE (reference sequence). This chain's CDR3 is CASSSPSGDLVMDTEAFF. CDR3 nucleotides: TGTGCCAGCAGCTCCCCCTCGGGTGATCTTGTTATGGACACTGAAGCTTTCTTT.

Concerning this clone: Other DNA sequences in the same sample also yield this CDR3. The V gene is TRBV10-3, the J gene TRBJ2-7; no definite D call. Germline assignment: CDR1 ENHRY and CDR2 SYGVKD. Trimming removed 2 bases at V and 4 bases at J, with 6 bases between. The CDR3 is 12 amino acids. The CDR3 is CAISEQGYEQYF. CDR3 DNA sequence: TGTGCCATCAGTGAGCAAGGATACGAGCAGTACTTC.

Comments on this clone: Different DNA sequences within this sample yield the same CDR3. The V call is TRBV5-4, the J call TRBJ2-3, with 9 bases matching TRBD2. This CDR3 comprises 16 residues. The germline V gene encodes CDR1 SGHNT and CDR2 YYREEE (reference sequence). The V segment lost 0 bases and the J segment 0 bases; nucleotides outside the gene matches: 2. CDR3 in amino acids: CASSLGAGGSTDTQYF. DNA for the CDR3: TGTGCCAGCAGCTTGGGGGCGGGAGGGAGCACAGATACGCAGTATTTT.

The V gene is TRBV30, the J gene TRBJ1-1, with TRBD1 identical over 12 bases. The CDR3 length is 15 residues. Germline V gives CDR1 GTSNPN, CDR2 SVGIG (reference sequence). J gave up 0 bases and V 7 bases, and 6 bases lay outside the gene matches. Here the CDR3 DNA reads TGTGCCTCCGGCGGGACAGGGGGCTTGAACACTGAAGCTTTCTTT. This encodes CASGGTGGLNTEAFF.

The chain joins TRBV4-1 to TRBJ2-1; D is unresolved. Germline lookup yields CDR1 MGHRA and CDR2 YSYEKL. The ends were cut back, 0 bases at V and 1 base at J, with 10 bases in the middle. The CDR3 consists of 16 residues. CDR3 DNA sequence: TGCGCCAGCAGCCAAGATTCAGTTCCTTCCTACAATGAGCAGTTCTTC. Protein: CASSQDSVPSYNEQFF.

This chain joins TRBV19 and TRBJ1-1; tentatively, D is TRBD1 (5 bases). The CDR3 totals 13 residues. With 4 bases removed from V and 7 bases from J, the gap between germline ends came to 13 bases. Germline CDR1 reads LNHDA; CDR2 reads SQIVND (reference sequence). In DNA, the CDR3 is TGTGCCAGTAGTAACCGGGACGGCGGTGAAGCTTTCTTT. Encoded protein: CASSNRDGGEAFF.

The chain couples TRBV5-5 to TRBJ2-4; no clear D gene. The CDR3 consists of 14 residues. V lost 0 bases and J lost 8, with 12 bases in between. The V gene's germline CDR1 is SGHKS and CDR2 YYEKEE (reference sequence). CDR3: CASSLAPERDIQYF. Written as DNA, the CDR3 is TGTGCCAGCAGCTTGGCCCCAGAAAGGGACATTCAGTACTTC.

Comment on this clone: The same CDR3 is also encoded by other DNA sequences in this sample. J is TRBJ1-1 and V is TRBV18; weak D call: TRBD1 (5 bases). The CDR3 covers 13 residues. Germline V gene data show CDR1 as KGHSH and CDR2 as LQKENI. V gave up 6 bases and J gave up 2 bases, with 10 bases separating them. CDR3 sequence reads: CASSGLLNTEAFF. In DNA form, the CDR3 reads TGTGCCAGCTCGGGACTCTTAAACACTGAAGCTTTCTTT.

This chain connects TRBV5-1 to TRBJ2-7; 8 nucleotides align to TRBD1. Looked up from germline, CDR1 is SGHRS and CDR2 is YFSETQ. With 3 bases clipped from V and 2 bases from J, the junction kept 4 bases outside the gene matches. The CDR3 extends over 14 amino acids. DNA for the CDR3: TGCGCCAGCAGCTCGTGGACAGGGACCTACGAGCAGTACTTC. Residues: CASSSWTGTYEQYF. The full variable domain, its missing parts supplied by reference TRBV5-1 and TRBJ2-7, is KAGVTQTPRYLIKTRGQQVTLSCSPISGHRSVSWYQQTPGQGLQFLFEYFSETQRNKGNFPGRFSGRQFSNSRSEMNVSTLELGDSALYLCASSSWTGTYEQYFGPGTRLTVT.

The J gene is TRBJ1-1, the V gene TRBV2; D is unresolved. CDR1 and CDR2 from the germline V gene are SNHLY and FYNNEI. This CDR3 comprises 12 residues. V was cut by 4 bases and J by 5 bases, with 8 bases left in between. CDR3 DNA: TGTGCCAGCAGTGGCCAGTGGACTGAAGCTTTCTTT. Translating gives CASSGQWTEAFF.

The CDR3 reads CASLDWDKNIQYF. The CDR3 DNA sequence: TGTGCCAGCCTAGACTGGGACAAAAACATTCAGTACTTC. This rearrangement joins TRBV28 to TRBJ2-4; D unclear. This CDR3 is built from 13 residues. The germline V gene encodes CDR1 MDHEN and CDR2 SYDVKM. V dropped 8 bases and J dropped 3 bases, with 11 bases sitting between them.

This chain links TRBV7-4 with TRBJ2-5, with 8 bases fitting TRBD1. The CDR3 loop spans 16 amino acids. Unmatched junction bases numbered 16, after V lost 8 bases and J lost 5 bases. CDR1 SGHVT and CDR2 SQSDAQ come from the germline V gene. The DNA for the CDR3 is TGTGCCAGCCCAGCTAGTGGGCACAGGGGGACGGAGACCCAGTACTTC. It translates to CASPASGHRGTETQYF.

The chain uses TRBV12-5 and TRBJ1-1; TRBD1 is a possible D gene (5 bases). Trimming left V 6 bases short and J 1 base short, with 9 bases between. Germline V gene lookup returns CDR1 LGHNT and CDR2 FRNRAP. The CDR3 totals 13 residues. CDR3: CASGTDRNTEAFF. DNA of the CDR3: TGTGCTAGTGGCACTGACAGGAACACTGAAGCTTTCTTT.

J is TRBJ2-7 and V is TRBV6-1; D might be TRBD2 (6 bases). CDR1 is MNHNS, CDR2 SASEGT, per germline. The V and J ends lost 4 bases and 9 bases respectively, with 7 bases between them. This CDR3 contains 10 residues. CDR3 sequence reads: CASSAGGQYF. The CDR3 region has the DNA TGTGCCAGCAGTGCCGGGGGGCAGTACTTC.

The chain uses TRBV28 and TRBJ2-1; D not resolved. The germline V and J ends were trimmed by 5 bases and 9 bases, with 8 bases remaining between them. This CDR3 is built from 11 residues. Germline values: CDR1 MDHEN, CDR2 SYDVKM. The CDR3: CASSKESEQFF. The CDR3 DNA sequence: TGTGCCAGCAGTAAAGAGAGTGAGCAGTTCTTC.

As regards this clone: The identical CDR3 is also encoded by other nucleotide sequences in the sample. The chain has TRBV5-1 and TRBJ2-7; D possibly corresponds to TRBD1 (6 bases). The CDR3 spans 13 residues. Trimming pared 2 bases from V and 3 bases from J, leaving 9 bases between. Germline values: CDR1 SGHRS, CDR2 YFSETQ. The CDR3 DNA sequence: TGCGCCAGCAGCTTTACAGGGAACTACGAGCAGTACTTC. Its protein product is CASSFTGNYEQYF.

The chain has TRBV25-1 and TRBJ1-4; D not certain. Trimming stripped 1 base from V and 3 bases from J, with 9 bases between. Germline CDR1 is MGHDK and CDR2 is SYGVNS. The CDR3 has 15 residues. The CDR3 DNA sequence: TGTGCCAGCAGTGAATGGGCTGGAGCTAATGAAAAACTGTTTTTT. Translation gives CASSEWAGANEKLFF.

The J gene is TRBJ2-7, the V gene TRBV7-2; D is perhaps TRBD2 (5 bases). The CDR3 is 14 amino acids. CDR1 and CDR2 from the germline V gene are SGHTA and FQGNSA. The V end was cut by 0 bases, the J end by 5 bases, with 11 bases between. CDR3 coding DNA: TGTGCCAGCAGCTTAGCGAGGGCGGTCCACGAGCAGTACTTC. It translates to CASSLARAVHEQYF.

This clone showed up just once. This rearrangement joins TRBV29-1 to TRBJ2-5; a weak D match, TRBD1 (6 bases). V lost 4 bases, J lost 2 bases, and 17 bases lay in between. In germline, CDR1 is SQVTM, CDR2 ANQGSEA. The CDR3 is 15 amino acids. CDR3 DNA: TGCAGCGTTGGGCGTGGGGGCGCTCGGCAAGAGACCCAGTACTTC. Protein product: CSVGRGGARQETQYF.

The V call is TRBV20-1, the J call TRBJ2-7, with TRBD2 as a possible D gene (6 bases). This CDR3 has 11 amino acids. Trimming left V 3 bases short and J 6 bases short, with 9 bases between. In germline, CDR1 is DFQATT, CDR2 SNEGSKA (reference sequence). CDR3 in DNA: TGCAGTGCTAGCGGGACTTTCGAGCAGTACTTC. This codes for CSASGTFEQYF.

Remarks on this clone: The sample has other DNA sequences that encode this CDR3 too. The chain is built from TRBV7-8 and TRBJ1-2; no reliable D call. Germline CDR1 reads SGHVS; CDR2 reads FQNEAQ. Trimming removed 1 base at V and 4 bases at J, with 4 bases between. CDR3 size: 12 residues. This CDR3 reads CASSLGGYGYTF. DNA of the CDR3: TGTGCCAGCAGCTTAGGGGGCTATGGCTACACCTTC.

With respect to this clone: Different DNA sequences within this sample yield the same CDR3. V is TRBV19 and J is TRBJ2-5; 9 bases are shared with TRBD1. V lost 3 bases, J lost 1 base, and 3 bases stayed unmatched. The CDR3 is 15 residues long. Germline-derived CDR1 and CDR2 are LNHDA and SQIVND (reference sequence). In DNA, the CDR3 is TGTGCCAGTAGTATCGGGACAGGGAGCCAAGAGACCCAGTACTTC. Translation: CASSIGTGSQETQYF.

The chain couples TRBV28 to TRBJ1-1; D is ambiguous. The V gene's germline CDR1 is MDHEN and CDR2 SYDVKM. Trimming took 6 bases from V and 2 from J, leaving 10 bases between them. This CDR3 region has 13 residues. CDR3 in DNA: TGTGCCAGCAGGGCGGACCTAAACACTGAAGCTTTCTTT. Translating it yields CASRADLNTEAFF.